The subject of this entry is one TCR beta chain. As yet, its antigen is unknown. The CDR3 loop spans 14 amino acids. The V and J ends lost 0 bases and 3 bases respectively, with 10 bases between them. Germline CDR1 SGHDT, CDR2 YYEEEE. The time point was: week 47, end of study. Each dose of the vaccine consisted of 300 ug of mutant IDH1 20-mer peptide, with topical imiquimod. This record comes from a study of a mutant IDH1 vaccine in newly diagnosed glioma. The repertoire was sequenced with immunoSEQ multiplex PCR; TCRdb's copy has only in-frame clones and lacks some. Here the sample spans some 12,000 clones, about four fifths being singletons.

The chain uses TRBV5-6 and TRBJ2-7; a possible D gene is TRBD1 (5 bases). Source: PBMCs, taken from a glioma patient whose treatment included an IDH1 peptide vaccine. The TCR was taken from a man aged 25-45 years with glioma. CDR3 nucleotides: TGTGCCAGCAGCTTGGACCCGACAGACTACGAGCAGTACTTC. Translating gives CASSLDPTDYEQYF.